The 29 T cell receptor beta chains below all came from one sample that was sequenced in a study of blood T cell repertoires in COVID-19. Profiling relied on immunoSEQ multiplex PCR, and the TCRdb table lists in-frame clones only, not all of them. This sample has a few hundred thousand clones, with about nine tenths found just once. What was sequenced was peripheral blood. The receptor source for this set is a woman in her twenties or thirties with COVID-19, enrolled during active disease.

The chain employs TRBV6-5 and TRBJ2-1; the match to TRBD1 covers 9 bases. CDR3 length equals 15 residues. In germline, CDR1 is MNHEY, CDR2 SVGAGI. The ends lost 6 bases at V and 6 bases at J; junction bases unmatched: 9. CDR3 protein: CASSQTGTGFNEQFF. CDR3 DNA: TGTGCCAGCAGCCAGACCGGGACAGGGTTCAATGAGCAGTTCTTC.

The genes are TRBV5-1 and TRBJ1-4; D possibly corresponds to TRBD1 (5 bases). There are 16 residues in the CDR3. Trimming shortened V by 0 bases and J by 0 bases, and 9 bases separated the two germline ends. Germline lookup yields CDR1 SGHRS and CDR2 YFSETQ. CDR3 bases: TGCGCCAGCAGCTTGGGGGGCAGCCCAACTAATGAAAAACTGTTTTTT. Encoded protein: CASSLGGSPTNEKLFF.

This clone was observed a handful of times. V and J are TRBV6-2 or TRBV6-3 and TRBJ2-7; D is undetermined. This CDR3 region has 12 residues. Germline V gene sequence: CDR1 MNHEY, CDR2 SVGEGT. V was clipped by 2 bases and J by 1 base, with 3 bases between them. This CDR3 is CASSYESYEQYF. The DNA for the CDR3 is TGTGCCAGCAGTTACGAGTCCTACGAGCAGTACTTC.

The chain is built from TRBV30 and TRBJ2-7, with D unresolved. V lost 3 bases, J lost 5 bases, and 17 bases lay in between. In germline, CDR1 is GTSNPN, CDR2 SVGIG (reference sequence). CDR3 length: 14 amino acids. In DNA form, the CDR3 reads TGTGCCTGGAGCCCAGGCCTCAACCCCCACGAGCAGTACTTC. Translating gives CAWSPGLNPHEQYF.

The rearrangement uses TRBV9 and TRBJ2-1, with D possibly being TRBD1 (6 bases). Germline CDR1 and CDR2: SGDLS and YYNGEE. The CDR3 length is 14 residues. V gave up 4 bases and J gave up 6 bases, with 14 bases separating them. The CDR3 here is CASSPRQELNEQFF. CDR3 DNA: TGTGCCAGCAGCCCCCGACAGGAGCTCAATGAGCAGTTCTTC.

The chain combines TRBV7-2 with TRBJ1-5, with TRBD1 identical over 8 bases. CDR1 SGHTA and CDR2 FQGNSA come from the germline V gene. The CDR3 runs to 15 residues. J was trimmed by 7 bases and V by 3 bases; bases with no gene match: 8. The CDR3 bases are TGTGCCAGCAGCTTTACTGGACAGGGTACGCAGCCCCAGCATTTT. The encoded protein is CASSFTGQGTQPQHF.

This clone was seen only once. The chain couples TRBV28 to TRBJ1-4, with D hard to call. CDR1 and CDR2 from the germline V gene are MDHEN and SYDVKM. V gave up 4 bases and J gave up 7 bases, with 16 bases separating them. The CDR3 runs to 15 residues. The CDR3 spells CASSSPTNLGEKLFF. In nucleotides, the CDR3 is TGTGCCAGCAGTTCCCCTACTAATCTGGGTGAAAAACTGTTTTTT.

This CDR3 reads CASSEGTSQETQYF. CDR3 DNA: TGCGCCAGCAGCGAAGGGACTAGCCAAGAGACCCAGTACTTC. This chain joins TRBV5-1 and TRBJ2-5, with 8 bases matching TRBD2. With V trimmed by 4 bases and J by 1 base, 3 bases remained unmatched. The CDR3 totals 14 residues. Germline lookup yields CDR1 SGHRS and CDR2 YFSETQ.

The V gene is TRBV20-1, the J gene TRBJ1-5; D is possibly TRBD1 (6 bases). This CDR3 region has 17 residues. V was cut by 3 bases and J by 5 bases, with 23 bases left in between. CDR1 and CDR2 from the germline V gene are DFQATT and SNEGSKA (reference sequence). The DNA of the CDR3 is TGCAGTGCTAGTGGGGGCAGTACCTCGCGGGGGGATCAGCCCCAGCATTTT. Its translation is CSASGGSTSRGDQPQHF.

The chain links TRBV28 to TRBJ2-7; 7 bases map to TRBD1. Germline V CDR1 and CDR2: MDHEN, SYDVKM. J was trimmed by 4 bases and V by 9 bases; bases with no gene match: 9. The CDR3 has 13 amino acids. The CDR3 DNA is TGTGCCAGTACGACAGGGATATCGTACGAGCAGTACTTC. Residues: CASTTGISYEQYF.

This clone was seen at least ten times. This sequence joins TRBV4-1 and TRBJ2-5; D perhaps matches TRBD2 (6 bases). Germline-derived CDR1 and CDR2 are MGHRA and YSYEKL. V dropped 0 bases and J dropped 6 bases, with 14 bases sitting between them. The CDR3 has 15 residues. In DNA, the CDR3 is TGCGCCAGCAGCCAAGACAGCGCCGGCGGGAAGACCCAGTACTTC. It encodes CASSQDSAGGKTQYF.

The chain links TRBV27 to TRBJ2-2, with D unresolved. This CDR3 comprises 17 residues. Germline CDR1 MNHEY, CDR2 SMNVEV (reference sequence). V lost 3 bases and J 0 bases, leaving 14 bases between the germline ends. The CDR3 DNA sequence: TGTGCCAGCAGTTTTCTCGTCGGGTCGGCGAACACCGGGGAGCTGTTTTTT. Protein sequence: CASSFLVGSANTGELFF.

The chain employs TRBV10-3 and TRBJ2-1, with 12 bases matching TRBD2. This CDR3 contains 16 residues. Per the germline V gene, CDR1 is ENHRY and CDR2 is SYGVKD. J gave up 3 bases and V 6 bases, and 6 bases lay outside the gene matches. CDR3 sequence: CAIRATSGRDYNEQFF. The DNA of the CDR3 is TGTGCCATCAGGGCGACTAGCGGGAGAGACTACAATGAGCAGTTCTTC.

This sequence joins TRBV6-5 and TRBJ1-4, with D possibly matching TRBD1 (5 bases). The germline CDR1 and CDR2 sequences are MNHEY and SVGAGI. The CDR3 loop spans 13 amino acids. V shed 6 bases and J shed 11 bases, with 16 bases lying between them. CDR3 sequence (DNA): TGTGCCAGCAGGGGACCTCCGGGGGGGAAACTGTTTTTT. Its translation is CASRGPPGGKLFF.

The chain employs TRBV19 and TRBJ2-2; D call uncertain. Germline CDR1 and CDR2: LNHDA and SQIVND (reference sequence). The CDR3 totals 16 residues. V lost 10 bases, J lost 0 bases, and 18 bases lay in between. CDR3 sequence reads: CATYGYGRSNTGELFF. CDR3 sequence (DNA): TGTGCCACCTATGGATATGGCAGGTCGAACACCGGGGAGCTGTTTTTT.

This clone was counted a single time. The chain joins TRBV27 to TRBJ1-6; unclear D gene. Germline V gene lookup returns CDR1 MNHEY and CDR2 SMNVEV (reference sequence). CDR3 length equals 17 residues. The V gene lost 5 bases and the J gene lost 2 bases, with 16 bases spanning the gap. CDR3 bases: TGTGCCAGCAGTCCCTACCTTCGGGGTACCTATAATTCACCCCTCCACTTT. Translated: CASSPYLRGTYNSPLHF.

This sequence joins TRBV30 and TRBJ1-6, with 8 nucleotides matching TRBD1. The CDR3 totals 14 residues. Trimming took 4 bases from V and 6 from J; bases not matched to a gene: 5. The germline CDR1 and CDR2 sequences are GTSNPN and SVGIG (reference sequence). CDR3 nucleotides: TGTGCCTGGACTCCAGGACAGGGTAATTCACCCCTCCACTTT. This encodes CAWTPGQGNSPLHF.

V gene TRBV20-1 combines with J gene TRBJ2-7; D is perhaps TRBD1 (5 bases). Trimming took off 3 bases at V and 3 bases at J, with 12 bases between the two ends. Looked up from germline, CDR1 is DFQATT and CDR2 is SNEGSKA (reference sequence). The CDR3 length is 13 residues. The DNA for the CDR3 is TGCAGTGCTAGTCAAGGGGCTTACTACGAGCAGTACTTC. It translates to CSASQGAYYEQYF.

J is TRBJ1-2 and V is TRBV30, with TRBD1 identical over 10 bases. The CDR3 sequence is 15 residues long. V trimming: 3 bases; J trimming: 7 bases; junction bases outside the gene matches: 11. Germline lookup yields CDR1 GTSNPN and CDR2 SVGIG (reference sequence). CDR3 bases: TGTGCCTGGAGCGTCGATATGGGGACAGGGGTTGGCTACACCTTC. Residues: CAWSVDMGTGVGYTF.

The V call is TRBV10-2, the J call TRBJ2-7, with a tentative D call TRBD1 (5 bases). The CDR3 extends over 13 amino acids. The V gene lost 3 bases and the J gene lost 6 bases, with 12 bases spanning the gap. Germline CDR1 is WSHSY and CDR2 is SAAADI. This CDR3 reads CASSDQRGGEQYF. In nucleotides, the CDR3 is TGCGCCAGCAGTGATCAAAGGGGTGGCGAGCAGTACTTC.

CDR3 in amino acids: CASSPPGTLNEKLFF. CDR3 DNA sequence: TGTGCCAGCAGCCCACCCGGGACTCTTAATGAAAAACTGTTTTTT. The rearrangement joins TRBV5-6 to TRBJ1-4; the D gene is possibly TRBD1 (5 bases). The length of the CDR3 is 15 residues. CDR1 and CDR2 (germline): SGHDT, YYEEEE. V was clipped by 4 bases and J by 4 bases, with 14 bases between them.

V gene TRBV19 combines with J gene TRBJ2-5; 8 nucleotides line up with TRBD1. Germline CDR1 is LNHDA and CDR2 is SQIVND (reference sequence). This CDR3 is 15 amino acids long. Trimming removed 5 bases from V and 5 bases from J; junction bases left unmatched: 10. The DNA for the CDR3 is TGTGCCAGTAGTCCGGACAGGGAAGTAGGGGAGACCCAGTACTTC. Residues: CASSPDREVGETQYF.

The chain links TRBV27 to TRBJ2-7; a possible D gene is TRBD2 (5 bases). The CDR3 has 14 amino acids. The V gene lost 4 bases and the J gene lost 2 bases, with 12 bases spanning the gap. Germline V gene sequence: CDR1 MNHEY, CDR2 SMNVEV (reference sequence). The CDR3 nucleotides are TGTGCCAGCAGTTACAGCGGAGGTCCCTACGAGCAGTACTTC. This encodes CASSYSGGPYEQYF.

This clone was recorded a few times. This chain joins TRBV30 and TRBJ1-4; 9 bases are a match to TRBD1. CDR3 length: 13 amino acids. Per germline, CDR1 GTSNPN and CDR2 SVGIG (reference sequence). V lost 3 bases and J lost 7; bases outside the gene matches: 3. The CDR3 is CAWSTGGVEKLFF. The CDR3 DNA reads as TGTGCCTGGAGCACAGGGGGCGTTGAAAAACTGTTTTTT.

This clone was counted between two and nine times. This chain's CDR3 is CASSITGVRDSGYTF. The CDR3 DNA is TGTGCCAGTAGTATTACAGGAGTCCGTGATTCTGGCTACACCTTC. The V call is TRBV19, the J call TRBJ1-2; D may be TRBD1 (5 bases). Trimming left V 3 bases short and J 7 bases short, with 18 bases between. CDR1 LNHDA and CDR2 SQIVND come from the germline V gene (reference sequence). CDR3 length: 15 residues.

The chain employs TRBV5-5 and TRBJ2-6; D unresolved. This CDR3 spans 14 amino acids. In germline, CDR1 is SGHKS, CDR2 YYEKEE (reference sequence). V gave up 4 bases and J gave up 0 bases, with 5 bases separating them. CDR3 residues: CASSRDSGANVLTF. The CDR3 DNA sequence: TGTGCCAGCAGCCGAGACTCTGGGGCCAACGTCCTGACTTTC.

The CDR3 coding sequence is TGTGCCAGCAGCCGGGGACAACCTAATGAAAAACTGTTTTTT. Protein product: CASSRGQPNEKLFF. The rearrangement joins TRBV9 to TRBJ1-4, with D perhaps TRBD1 (6 bases). This CDR3 has 14 amino acids. Trimming shortened V by 4 bases and J by 3 bases, and 10 bases separated the two germline ends. Germline V gene data show CDR1 as SGDLS and CDR2 as YYNGEE.

The gene calls are TRBV3-1 (or the pseudogene TRBV3-2) and TRBJ1-4; a weak D match, TRBD1 (6 bases). CDR3 size: 14 residues. The V end lost 4 bases, the J end lost 4 bases, and 10 bases lay between the germline ends. The germline gives CDR1 LGHDT, CDR2 YNNKEL (reference sequence). CDR3 amino acids: CASSRRGSNEKLFF. DNA for the CDR3: TGTGCCAGCAGCCGCAGGGGCAGTAATGAAAAACTGTTTTTT.

The CDR3 here is CASSQEGTGDEKLFF. CDR3 nucleotides: TGTGCCAGCAGCCAAGAAGGGACAGGGGATGAAAAACTGTTTTTT. The rearrangement uses TRBV3-1 (or the pseudogene TRBV3-2) and TRBJ1-4, with 10 bases lining up with TRBD1. This CDR3 region has 15 residues. The trim removed 0 bases at V and 6 bases at J, leaving 1 base unmatched. CDR1 and CDR2 (germline): LGHDT, YNNKEL (reference sequence).